These 30 T cell receptor beta chains were all obtained from the same sample, sequenced in a study of cytomegalovirus exposure and HLA in healthy donors. The primer mix had 60 Vbeta and 13 Jbeta primers. Repertoires were generated with immunoSEQ multiplex PCR, while TCRdb's copy carries only in-frame clones and drops some. Of about 110,000 clones listed, over 65% are singletons. The material sequenced was PBMCs. These receptor sequences come from a woman aged 30 to 39 in good health and CMV-seronegative.

The rearrangement links TRBV5-6 to TRBJ1-2; 7 bases are a match to TRBD1. V shed 2 bases, J shed 7 bases, and the junction held 8 bases outside the gene matches. This CDR3 is 14 amino acids long. Germline V gene sequence: CDR1 SGHDT, CDR2 YYEEEE. CDR3 bases: TGTGCCAGCAGCTTTTCTGACAGGGATGCTGGCTACACCTTC. It yields the protein CASSFSDRDAGYTF.

As for this clone: A read error may account for a junction end that differs from germline. J is TRBJ2-2 and V is TRBV4-2; D is unresolved. The germline V gene encodes CDR1 LGHNA and CDR2 YNFKEQ. This CDR3 has 15 amino acids. In DNA, the CDR3 is TGTGCCAGCAGGCAAGGGAATCAGGAAACCGGGGAGCTGTTTTTT. This codes for CASRQGNQETGELFF.

This chain joins TRBV19 and TRBJ1-2; 8 bases agree with TRBD1. With V trimmed by 5 bases and J by 2 bases, 7 bases remained unmatched. This CDR3 contains 15 residues. Germline loops: CDR1 LNHDA, CDR2 SQIVND (reference sequence). The CDR3 sequence is CASSPSTGDNYGYTF. The CDR3 DNA reads as TGTGCCAGTAGTCCCTCGACAGGGGACAACTATGGCTACACCTTC.

The chain is built from TRBV30 and TRBJ2-7, with 8 positions matching TRBD2. CDR1 is GTSNPN, CDR2 SVGIG, per germline (reference sequence). With V trimmed by 3 bases and J by 4 bases, 5 bases remained unmatched. The CDR3 spans 13 residues. CDR3 coding DNA: TGTGCCTGGAGAAGCGGGAGCCGATACGAGCAGTACTTC. Its translation is CAWRSGSRYEQYF.

This chain links TRBV5-1 with TRBJ2-3, with 7 bases aligning to TRBD2. The V gene end was trimmed by 1 base and the J gene end by 5 bases; junction bases not matched to a gene: 7. Germline values: CDR1 SGHRS, CDR2 YFSETQ. This CDR3 has 15 amino acids. Written as DNA, the CDR3 is TGCGCCAGCAGCTTGTCTAGCGGAACCCAAGATACGCAGTATTTT. It encodes CASSLSSGTQDTQYF.

The chain joins TRBV27 to TRBJ1-2; D unresolved. The CDR3 contains 12 residues. The ends were cut back, 5 bases at V and 4 bases at J, with 8 bases in the middle. Germline V gives CDR1 MNHEY, CDR2 SMNVEV (reference sequence). CDR3 bases: TGTGCCAGCAGTGACGGACTCTATGGCTACACCTTC. As protein: CASSDGLYGYTF.

This clone appeared a single time. V is TRBV11-2 and J is TRBJ1-1, with D possibly being TRBD1 (6 bases). CDR3 length: 13 residues. CDR1 is SGHAT, CDR2 FQNNGV, per germline. Trimming shortened V by 6 bases and J by 8 bases, and 16 bases separated the two germline ends. CDR3 amino acids: CASRHSEGTEAFF. DNA for the CDR3: TGTGCCAGCAGACACAGTGAGGGGACAGAAGCTTTCTTT. Supplemented by reference TRBV11-2 and TRBJ1-1, the full variable domain reads EAGVAQSPRYKIIEKRQSVAFWCNPISGHATLYWYQQILGQGPKLLIQFQNNGVVDDSQLPKDRFSAERLKGVDSTLKIQPAKLEDSAVYLCASRHSEGTEAFFGQGTRLTVV.

The chain uses TRBV10-3 and TRBJ2-1; unclear D gene. The CDR3 covers 12 residues. In germline, CDR1 is ENHRY, CDR2 SYGVKD. V gave up 3 bases and J gave up 12 bases, with 12 bases separating them. The CDR3 spells CAISESGWWQFF. Written as DNA, the CDR3 is TGTGCCATCAGTGAATCCGGGTGGTGGCAGTTCTTC.

This sequence joins TRBV29-1 and TRBJ1-1; 9 bases fit TRBD1. Per germline, CDR1 SQVTM and CDR2 ANQGSEA. After removal of 5 bases from V and 0 bases from J, the junction contained 10 bases not matched to a gene. The CDR3 is made up of 16 amino acids. The CDR3 DNA reads as TGCAGCGTTCACCTTGGGACAGGGCGCATGAACACTGAAGCTTTCTTT. Residues: CSVHLGTGRMNTEAFF.

In this sample, this clone turned up a few times. The CDR3 loop is CASSELHWRLEQYF. The CDR3 nucleotides are TGTGCCAGCAGTGAATTACACTGGAGGCTAGAGCAGTACTTC. The rearrangement uses TRBV25-1 and TRBJ2-7; tentatively, D is TRBD2 (5 bases). Germline V gene lookup returns CDR1 MGHDK and CDR2 SYGVNS. The CDR3 contains 14 residues. Trimming took off 1 base at V and 7 bases at J, with 14 bases between the two ends.

This clone has only a few counts. The chain is built from TRBV5-4 and TRBJ1-6, with TRBD1 identical over 8 bases. The trim removed 0 bases at V and 7 bases at J, leaving 6 bases unmatched. Germline-derived CDR1 and CDR2 are SGHNT and YYREEE (reference sequence). This CDR3 has 16 amino acids. CDR3 sequence: CASSLDQGASNSPLHF. CDR3 sequence (DNA): TGTGCCAGCAGCTTGGATCAGGGGGCCTCAAATTCACCCCTCCACTTT.

The rearrangement links TRBV27 to TRBJ2-3; D is perhaps TRBD2 (5 bases). Trimming left V 6 bases short and J 1 base short, with 8 bases between. The germline V gene has CDR1 MNHEY and CDR2 SMNVEV (reference sequence). This CDR3 has 13 residues. In DNA, the CDR3 is TGTGCCAGCAGGGGTAGCGGCACAGATACGCAGTATTTT. This codes for CASRGSGTDTQYF.

This clone has more than one count but fewer than ten. This chain joins TRBV10-3 and TRBJ1-3; unclear D gene. V dropped 9 bases and J dropped 0 bases, with 9 bases sitting between them. This CDR3 has 13 residues. CDR1 is ENHRY and CDR2 is SYGVKD in the germline V gene. The CDR3 sequence is CAISTSSGNTIYF. The CDR3 region has the DNA TGTGCCATTTCAACGAGCTCTGGAAACACCATATATTTT.

This rearrangement joins TRBV5-1 to TRBJ2-7, with 8 bases that match TRBD1. The CDR3 length is 15 residues. Germline CDR1 reads SGHRS; CDR2 reads YFSETQ. V lost 8 bases, J lost 11 bases, and 21 bases stayed unmatched. The CDR3 reads CASSFSDRAREVEYF. The CDR3 DNA follows: TGCGCCAGTTCTTTTTCGGACAGGGCGAGGGAGGTTGAGTACTTC.

The chain has TRBV4-3 and TRBJ1-4; D may be TRBD1 (6 bases). The V end lost 6 bases, the J end lost 8 bases, and 19 bases lay between the germline ends. The CDR3 runs 15 residues. The germline V gene encodes CDR1 LGHNA and CDR2 YSLEER. The CDR3 here is CASSFNHQGYEKLFF. As DNA, the CDR3 is TGCGCCAGCAGTTTTAATCACCAGGGGTACGAAAAACTGTTTTTT.

The chain carries TRBV15 and TRBJ2-3; tentative D call: TRBD1 (5 bases). CDR3 size: 14 residues. V gave up 0 bases and J gave up 6 bases, with 10 bases separating them. In germline, CDR1 is LNHNV, CDR2 YYDKDF (reference sequence). The CDR3 loop reads CATSRDGATDTQYF. DNA of the CDR3: TGTGCCACCAGCAGAGATGGGGCCACGGATACGCAGTATTTT.

This chain links TRBV7-9 with TRBJ2-7; possibly TRBD1 for D (7 bases). Looked up from germline, CDR1 is SEHNR and CDR2 is FQNEAQ (reference sequence). V was cut by 4 bases and J by 5 bases, with 18 bases left in between. The CDR3 is 15 amino acids. CDR3 region: CASSSGQRADNEQYF. The CDR3 DNA reads as TGTGCCAGCAGCTCGGGACAGCGGGCAGACAACGAGCAGTACTTC.

V is TRBV2 and J is TRBJ1-2; D not certain. The CDR3 is made up of 16 amino acids. Trimming pared 2 bases from V and 6 bases from J, leaving 19 bases between. From germline, CDR1 is SNHLY and CDR2 FYNNEI. The CDR3 coding sequence is TGTGCCAGCAGTGAATCCCTCTTGACGGGGATGCATGGCTACACCTTC. Translation gives CASSESLLTGMHGYTF.

As for this clone: Germline is not matched at one junction end, which may reflect a read error. The chain employs TRBV2 and TRBJ2-7, with 9 positions matching TRBD2. The CDR3 spans 12 residues. CDR1 is SNHLY, CDR2 FYNNEI, per germline. The CDR3 sequence is CASSRRKGLALF. CDR3 nucleotides: TGTGCCAGCAGCAGAAGGAAGGGACTAGCCCTCTTC.

This chain connects TRBV30 to TRBJ2-1; 7 bases are a match to TRBD2. Germline lookup yields CDR1 GTSNPN and CDR2 SVGIG (reference sequence). Trimming at V came to 3 bases and at J to 4 bases, leaving 6 bases not matched to a gene. The CDR3 consists of 14 residues. CDR3 sequence: CAWRRREGYNEQFF. The DNA of the CDR3 is TGTGCCTGGAGAAGGAGGGAGGGATACAATGAGCAGTTCTTC.

The chain employs TRBV18 and TRBJ1-5; tentatively, D is TRBD1 (5 bases). Trimming removed 2 bases from V and 5 bases from J, with 7 bases in between. Germline V gene lookup returns CDR1 KGHSH and CDR2 LQKENI. CDR3 length equals 13 residues. The CDR3 is CASSPGGDQPQHF. CDR3 in DNA: TGTGCCAGCTCACCAGGGGGGGATCAGCCCCAGCATTTT.

This clone occurred a few times. The chain combines TRBV25-1 with TRBJ2-1; no firm D call. CDR1 MGHDK and CDR2 SYGVNS come from the germline V gene. Trimming left V 0 bases short and J 7 bases short, with 10 bases between. The CDR3 loop spans 14 amino acids. The CDR3 coding sequence is TGTGCCAGCAGTGAATATAGCCCACCAAATGAGCAGTTCTTC. Translation: CASSEYSPPNEQFF.

The rearrangement uses TRBV7-2 and TRBJ2-1, with 11 nucleotides matching TRBD2. With V trimmed by 5 bases and J by 6 bases, 9 bases remained unmatched. The germline CDR1 and CDR2 sequences are SGHTA and FQGNSA. The CDR3 contains 16 residues. CDR3 sequence: CASSETLAGDRNEQFF. CDR3 bases: TGTGCCAGCAGCGAGACACTAGCGGGGGATCGCAATGAGCAGTTCTTC.

The chain carries TRBV19 and TRBJ2-6; D gene ambiguous. The CDR3 runs to 15 residues. Germline CDR1 LNHDA, CDR2 SQIVND (reference sequence). Trimming removed 6 bases from V and 0 bases from J, with 9 bases in between. The CDR3 loop reads CASRESGSGANVLTF. The DNA of the CDR3 is TGTGCCAGTAGGGAGTCGGGCTCTGGGGCCAACGTCCTGACTTTC.

The chain joins TRBV30 to TRBJ1-5, with 10 bases matching TRBD1. V shed 6 bases and J 13 bases; nucleotides not matched to a gene: 15. This CDR3 has 14 amino acids. From germline, CDR1 is GTSNPN and CDR2 SVGIG (reference sequence). The CDR3 reads CACGSGTGVLSQHF. CDR3 in DNA: TGTGCCTGTGGTTCCGGGACAGGGGTCCTCTCTCAGCATTTT.

The chain is built from TRBV7-9 and TRBJ1-3; 7 bases line up with TRBD1. Germline CDR1 reads SEHNR; CDR2 reads FQNEAQ (reference sequence). The CDR3 has 16 residues. V lost 2 bases to trimming and J lost 8 bases; unmatched junction nucleotides: 12. CDR3 sequence (DNA): TGTGCCAGCAGCTTAATCTCCTCGACAGGGTTTCACACCATATATTTT. Amino acid sequence: CASSLISSTGFHTIYF. The full variable domain, completed using reference TRBV7-9 and TRBJ1-3, is DTGVSQNPRHKITKRGQNVTFRCDPISEHNRLYWYRQTLGQGPEFLTYFQNEAQLEKSRLLSDRFSAERPKGSFSTLEIQRTEQGDSAMYLCASSLISSTGFHTIYFGEGSWLTVV.

This chain joins TRBV4-2 and TRBJ2-1, with 8 positions matching TRBD2. The CDR3 has 16 amino acids. Germline CDR1 is LGHNA and CDR2 is YNFKEQ. V gave up 4 bases and J gave up 9 bases; unmatched junction bases: 14. CDR3 in amino acids: CASSPRQREWWGEQFF. Here the CDR3 DNA reads TGTGCCAGCAGCCCTAGGCAGCGGGAGTGGTGGGGTGAGCAGTTCTTC.

The chain carries TRBV9 and TRBJ2-1; 9 bases fit TRBD1. This CDR3 has 14 amino acids. Trimming took 3 bases from V and 5 from J; bases not matched to a gene: 3. The germline V gene has CDR1 SGDLS and CDR2 YYNGEE. The CDR3 protein is CASSEDRGHNEQFF. Written as DNA, the CDR3 is TGTGCCAGCAGCGAGGACAGGGGCCACAATGAGCAGTTCTTC. The whole variable domain, filled in from reference TRBV9 and TRBJ2-1, reads DSGVTQTPKHLITATGQRVTLRCSPRSGDLSVYWYQQSLDQGLQFLIQYYNGEERAKGNILERFSAQQFPDLHSELNLSSLELGDSALYFCASSEDRGHNEQFFGPGTRLTVL.

This clone was observed a handful of times. The chain links TRBV27 to TRBJ2-7; the match to TRBD1 covers 9 bases. The CDR3 totals 14 residues. Germline CDR1 reads MNHEY; CDR2 reads SMNVEV (reference sequence). V shed 2 bases and J 2 bases; nucleotides not matched to a gene: 1. The CDR3 protein is CASSLGTGPYEQYF. The CDR3 DNA reads TGTGCCAGCAGTTTAGGGACAGGGCCCTACGAGCAGTACTTC.

The chain has TRBV5-1 and TRBJ2-7, with D tentatively TRBD1 (5 bases). From germline, CDR1 is SGHRS and CDR2 YFSETQ. The CDR3 is 14 amino acids. V dropped 1 base and J dropped 1 base, with 9 bases sitting between them. DNA of the CDR3: TGCGCCAGCAGCTTGCCAGGGCGGTCCTACGAGCAGTACTTC. It is translated as CASSLPGRSYEQYF.